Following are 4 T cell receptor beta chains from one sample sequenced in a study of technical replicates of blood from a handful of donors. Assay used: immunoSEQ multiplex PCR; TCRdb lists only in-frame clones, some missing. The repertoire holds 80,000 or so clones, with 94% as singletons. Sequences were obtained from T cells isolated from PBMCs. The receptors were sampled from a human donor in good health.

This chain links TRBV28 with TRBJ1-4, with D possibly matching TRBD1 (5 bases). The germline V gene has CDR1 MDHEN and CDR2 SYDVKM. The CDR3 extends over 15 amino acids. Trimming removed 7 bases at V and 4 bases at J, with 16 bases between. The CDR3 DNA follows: TGTGCCAGCACCTTTTCGGGGGTACTTAATGAAAAACTGTTTTTT. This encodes CASTFSGVLNEKLFF.

This CDR3 is CATSRPSPRAIKDGYTF. The CDR3 DNA reads TGTGCCACCAGCAGACCAAGTCCGAGGGCAATCAAGGACGGCTACACCTTC. V gene TRBV15 combines with J gene TRBJ1-2; D is uncertain. The CDR3 contains 17 residues. Germline loops: CDR1 LNHNV, CDR2 YYDKDF (reference sequence). Trimming shortened V by 2 bases and J by 8 bases, and 24 bases separated the two germline ends.

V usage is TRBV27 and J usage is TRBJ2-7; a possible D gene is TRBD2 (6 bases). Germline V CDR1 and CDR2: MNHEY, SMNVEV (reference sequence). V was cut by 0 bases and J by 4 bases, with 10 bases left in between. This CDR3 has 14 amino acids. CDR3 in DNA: TGTGCCAGCAGTTTATCTAACCGGGGGTACGAGCAGTACTTC. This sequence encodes CASSLSNRGYEQYF.

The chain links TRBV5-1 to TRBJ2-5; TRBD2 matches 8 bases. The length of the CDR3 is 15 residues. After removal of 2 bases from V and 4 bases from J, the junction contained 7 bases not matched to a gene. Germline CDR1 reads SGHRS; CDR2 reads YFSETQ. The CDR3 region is CASSFWREVRETQYF. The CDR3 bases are TGCGCCAGCAGCTTTTGGCGGGAGGTTAGAGAGACCCAGTACTTC.